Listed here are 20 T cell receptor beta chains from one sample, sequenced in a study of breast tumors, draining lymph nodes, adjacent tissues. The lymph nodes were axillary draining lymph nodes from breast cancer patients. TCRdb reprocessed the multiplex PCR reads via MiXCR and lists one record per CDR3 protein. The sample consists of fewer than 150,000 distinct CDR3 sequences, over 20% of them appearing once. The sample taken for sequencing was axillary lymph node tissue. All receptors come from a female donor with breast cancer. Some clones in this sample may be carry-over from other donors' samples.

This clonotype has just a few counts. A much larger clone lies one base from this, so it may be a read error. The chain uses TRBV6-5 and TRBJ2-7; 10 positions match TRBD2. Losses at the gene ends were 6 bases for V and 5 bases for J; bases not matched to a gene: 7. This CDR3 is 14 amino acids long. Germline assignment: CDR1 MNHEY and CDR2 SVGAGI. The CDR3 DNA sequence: TGTGCCAGCAGCCTAACCGGGACTAGCGACGAGCAGTACTTC. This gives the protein CASSLTGTSDEQYF.

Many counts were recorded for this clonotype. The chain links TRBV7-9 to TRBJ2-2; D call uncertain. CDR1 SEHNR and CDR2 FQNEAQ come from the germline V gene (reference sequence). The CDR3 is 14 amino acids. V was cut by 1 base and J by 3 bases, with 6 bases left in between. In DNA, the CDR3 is TGTGCCAGCAGCTTAGGGGAACACACCGGGGAGCTGTTTTTT. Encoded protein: CASSLGEHTGELFF.

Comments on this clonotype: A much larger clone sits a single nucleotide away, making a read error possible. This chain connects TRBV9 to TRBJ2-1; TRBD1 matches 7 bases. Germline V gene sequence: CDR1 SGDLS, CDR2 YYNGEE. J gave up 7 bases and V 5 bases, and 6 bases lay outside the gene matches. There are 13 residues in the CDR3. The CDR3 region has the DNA TGTGCCAGCAGTCCGGCAGGGGGTAATGAGCAGTTCTTC. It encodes CASSPAGGNEQFF.

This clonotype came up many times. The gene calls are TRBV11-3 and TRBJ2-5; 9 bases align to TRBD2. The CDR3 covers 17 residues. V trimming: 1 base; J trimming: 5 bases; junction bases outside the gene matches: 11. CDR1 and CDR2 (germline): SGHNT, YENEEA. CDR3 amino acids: CASSLGGAGGPHETQYF. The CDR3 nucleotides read TGTGCCAGCAGCTTAGGGGGGGCGGGAGGGCCTCATGAGACCCAGTACTTC.

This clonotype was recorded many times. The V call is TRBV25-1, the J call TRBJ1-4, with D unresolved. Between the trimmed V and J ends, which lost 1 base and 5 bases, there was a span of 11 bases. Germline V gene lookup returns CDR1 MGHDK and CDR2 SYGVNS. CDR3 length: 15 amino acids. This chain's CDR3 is CASSESRGTNEKLFF. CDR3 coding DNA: TGTGCCAGCAGTGAATCGAGAGGAACAAATGAAAAACTGTTTTTT. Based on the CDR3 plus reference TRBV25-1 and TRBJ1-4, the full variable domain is EADIYQTPRYLVIGTGKKITLECSQTMGHDKMYWYQQDPGMELHLIHYSYGVNSTEKGDLSSESTVSRIRTEHFPLTLESARPSHTSQYLCASSESRGTNEKLFFGSGTQLSVL.

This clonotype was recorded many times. CDR3 protein: CASSEVLDYGYTF. The CDR3 DNA reads TGTGCCAGCAGTGAAGTATTGGACTATGGCTACACCTTC. The rearrangement uses TRBV6-1 and TRBJ1-2; no definite D call. CDR3 size: 13 residues. Between the trimmed V and J ends, which lost 1 base and 3 bases, there was a span of 6 bases. The germline V gene has CDR1 MNHNS and CDR2 SASEGT.

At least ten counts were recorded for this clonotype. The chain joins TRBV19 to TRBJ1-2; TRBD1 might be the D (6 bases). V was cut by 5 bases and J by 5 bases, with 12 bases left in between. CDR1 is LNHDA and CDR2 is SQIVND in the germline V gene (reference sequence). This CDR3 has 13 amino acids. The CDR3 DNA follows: TGTGCCAGTAGTTGGGGCCAGGGGTATGGCTACACCTTC. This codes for CASSWGQGYGYTF.

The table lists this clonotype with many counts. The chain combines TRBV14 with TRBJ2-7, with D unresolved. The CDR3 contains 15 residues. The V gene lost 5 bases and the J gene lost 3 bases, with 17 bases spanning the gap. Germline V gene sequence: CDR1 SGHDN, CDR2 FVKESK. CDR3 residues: CASSAGTLSGYEQYF. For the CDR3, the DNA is TGTGCCAGCAGCGCCGGTACTCTCTCGGGCTACGAGCAGTACTTC.

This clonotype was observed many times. The CDR3 DNA follows: TGCAGTGCTCAGCGGGACAGCACCTACGAGCAGTACTTC. Translating gives CSAQRDSTYEQYF. The chain combines TRBV20-1 with TRBJ2-7; D tentatively fits TRBD1 or TRBD2 (7 bases each). This CDR3 is built from 13 residues. Germline CDR1 is DFQATT and CDR2 is SNEGSKA (reference sequence). V lost 5 bases to trimming and J lost 2 bases, with 13 bases between them.

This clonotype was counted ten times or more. This chain's CDR3 is CASSPGGGRAEQFF. Here the CDR3 DNA reads TGTGCCAGCAGCCCCGGAGGCGGGAGGGCTGAGCAGTTCTTC. The genes are TRBV5-4 and TRBJ2-1; 9 bases align to TRBD2. Germline V lookup: CDR1 SGHNT, CDR2 YYREEE (reference sequence). This CDR3 contains 14 residues. Trimming at V came to 4 bases and at J to 9 bases, leaving 8 bases not matched to a gene.

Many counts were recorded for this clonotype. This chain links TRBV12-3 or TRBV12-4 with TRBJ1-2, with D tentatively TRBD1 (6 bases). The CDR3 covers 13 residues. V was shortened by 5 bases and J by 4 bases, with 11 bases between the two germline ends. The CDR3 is CASSPRTVYGYTF. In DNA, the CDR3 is TGTGCCAGCAGTCCCAGGACAGTCTATGGCTACACCTTC.

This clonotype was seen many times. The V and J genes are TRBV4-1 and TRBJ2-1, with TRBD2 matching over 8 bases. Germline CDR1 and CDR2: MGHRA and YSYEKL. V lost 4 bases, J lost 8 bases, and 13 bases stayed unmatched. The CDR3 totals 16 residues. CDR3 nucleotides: TGCGCCAGCAGCCCGGGTTCCGGGACTAGTTACCATGAGCAGTTCTTC. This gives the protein CASSPGSGTSYHEQFF.

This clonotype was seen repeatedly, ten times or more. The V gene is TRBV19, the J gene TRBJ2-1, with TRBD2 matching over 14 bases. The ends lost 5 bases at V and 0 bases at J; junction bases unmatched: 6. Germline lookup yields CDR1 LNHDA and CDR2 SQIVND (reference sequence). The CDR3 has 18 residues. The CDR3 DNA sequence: TGTGCCAGTAGTGTGATCGGGACTAGCGGGAGCTCCTACAATGAGCAGTTCTTC. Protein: CASSVIGTSGSSYNEQFF. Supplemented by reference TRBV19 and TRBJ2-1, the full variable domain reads DGGITQSPKYLFRKEGQNVTLSCEQNLNHDAMYWYRQDPGQGLRLIYYSQIVNDFQKGDIAEGYSVSREKKESFPLTVTSAQKNPTAFYLCASSVIGTSGSSYNEQFFGPGTRLTVL.

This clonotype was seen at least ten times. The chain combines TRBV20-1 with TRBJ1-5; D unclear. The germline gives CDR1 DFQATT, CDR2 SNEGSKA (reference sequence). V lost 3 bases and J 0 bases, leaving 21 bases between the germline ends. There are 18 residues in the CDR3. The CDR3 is CSASLFRMRLSSNQPQHF. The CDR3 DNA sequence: TGCAGTGCTAGTCTATTCAGGATGAGGCTTTCTAGCAATCAGCCCCAGCATTTT.

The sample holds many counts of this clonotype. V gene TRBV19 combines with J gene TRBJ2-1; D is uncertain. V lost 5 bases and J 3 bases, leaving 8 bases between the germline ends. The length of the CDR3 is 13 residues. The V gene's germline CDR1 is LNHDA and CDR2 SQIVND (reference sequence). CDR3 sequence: CASSGLNYNEQFF. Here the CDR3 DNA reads TGTGCCAGTAGTGGGCTAAACTACAATGAGCAGTTCTTC.

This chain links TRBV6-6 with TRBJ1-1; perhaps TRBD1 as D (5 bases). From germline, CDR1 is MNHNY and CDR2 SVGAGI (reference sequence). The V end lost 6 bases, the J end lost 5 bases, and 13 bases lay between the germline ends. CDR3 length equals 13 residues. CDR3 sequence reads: CASRTPGGTEAFF. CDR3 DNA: TGTGCCAGCAGGACGCCCGGGGGGACTGAAGCTTTCTTT.

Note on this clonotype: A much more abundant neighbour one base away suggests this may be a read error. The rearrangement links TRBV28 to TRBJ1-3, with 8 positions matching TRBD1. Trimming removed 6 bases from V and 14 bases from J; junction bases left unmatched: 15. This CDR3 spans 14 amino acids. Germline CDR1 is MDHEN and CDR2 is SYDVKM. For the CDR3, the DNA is TGTGCCAGCAGCCCTAGGACAGGGAGATTGGCCCTATATTTT. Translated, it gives CASSPRTGRLALYF.

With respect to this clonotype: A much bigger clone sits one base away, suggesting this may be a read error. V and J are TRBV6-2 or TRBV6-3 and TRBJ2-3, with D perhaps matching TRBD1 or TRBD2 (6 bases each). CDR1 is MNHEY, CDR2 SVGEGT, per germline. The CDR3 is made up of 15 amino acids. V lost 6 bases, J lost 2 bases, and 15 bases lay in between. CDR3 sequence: CASSRGTPTTDTQYF. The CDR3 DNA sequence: TGTGCCAGCAGCCGGGGGACACCAACCACAGATACGCAGTATTTT.

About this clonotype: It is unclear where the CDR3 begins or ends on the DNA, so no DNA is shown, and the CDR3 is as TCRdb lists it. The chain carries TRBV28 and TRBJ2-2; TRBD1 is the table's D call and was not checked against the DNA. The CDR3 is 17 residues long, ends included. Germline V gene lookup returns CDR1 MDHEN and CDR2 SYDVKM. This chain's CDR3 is CASSSSVDRGDTGELFF.

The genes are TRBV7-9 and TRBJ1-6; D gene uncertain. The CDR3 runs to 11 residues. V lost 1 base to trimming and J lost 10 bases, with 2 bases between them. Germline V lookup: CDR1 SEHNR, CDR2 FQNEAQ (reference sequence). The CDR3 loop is CASSLESPLHF. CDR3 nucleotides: TGTGCCAGCAGCTTAGAGTCACCCCTCCACTTT. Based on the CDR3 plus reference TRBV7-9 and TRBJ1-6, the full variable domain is DTGVSQNPRHKITKRGQNVTFRCDPISEHNRLYWYRQTLGQGPEFLTYFQNEAQLEKSRLLSDRFSAERPKGSFSTLEIQRTEQGDSAMYLCASSLESPLHFGNGTRLTVT.